This T cell receptor beta chain was profiled in a study of metastatic and nonmetastatic thyroid tumors. Points from the study as a whole: According to reports, the diversity of TCR beta was significantly higher in malignant thyroid tumors than in benign nodules, and this held in both blood and tumor samples.

This clone occurred a few times. As yet, its antigen is unknown. Thyroid surgery had not been preceded by any treatment in any patient. The CDR3 is made up of 13 amino acids. Trimming left V 2 bases short and J 3 bases short, with 8 bases between. Per germline, CDR1 MNHNS and CDR2 SASEGT. TCRdb re-clonotyped the PCR reads via MiXCR. The sample shows over 11,000 clones, 23% of them seen only once. This clonotype originated in a female donor with papillary thyroid cancer or a benign thyroid nodule (not recorded which). Some clones in this sample may be carry-over from other donors' samples. The genes are TRBV6-1 and TRBJ2-7, with D hard to call. The sample consisted of blood. Here the CDR3 reads CASSELANYEQYF. The CDR3 DNA reads as TGTGCCAGCAGTGAATTGGCCAACTACGAGCAGTACTTC.